The 23 T cell receptor beta chains listed next were all sequenced from one sample in a study of blood T cell repertoires in COVID-19. Here immunoSEQ multiplex PCR was the method, and the copy in TCRdb shows in-frame clones only, minus some. This repertoire shows 300,000 to 350,000 clones, 87% found once; its top ten account for roughly a tenth. Sequencing used peripheral blood. The receptors were gathered from a man aged 30-40 years with COVID-19, enrolled during active disease.

This clone was detected only once. The chain couples TRBV29-1 to TRBJ2-2, with D perhaps TRBD1 (6 bases). CDR3 size: 14 residues. V gave up 7 bases and J gave up 5 bases, with 17 bases separating them. Germline V gene sequence: CDR1 SQVTM, CDR2 ANQGSEA. The CDR3 is CSASGGGGTGELFF. CDR3 bases: TGCAGCGCCTCTGGGGGCGGCGGGACCGGGGAGCTGTTTTTT.

CDR3 in DNA: TGTGCCAGCAGGTCAGGATCGTACGAGCAGTACTTC. Translation gives CASRSGSYEQYF. This chain joins TRBV5-6 and TRBJ2-7, with D unresolved. CDR1 and CDR2 from the germline V gene are SGHDT and YYEEEE. There are 12 residues in the CDR3. The ends were cut back, 5 bases at V and 4 bases at J, with 10 bases in the middle.

J is TRBJ1-2 and V is TRBV6-5; the D gene is possibly TRBD1 (6 bases). The germline V and J ends were trimmed by 2 bases and 8 bases, with 18 bases remaining between them. Germline CDR1 reads MNHEY; CDR2 reads SVGAGI. The CDR3 contains 15 residues. The CDR3: CASSYEGVSLRGYTF. The CDR3 nucleotides are TGTGCCAGCAGTTACGAGGGGGTTAGTTTGCGAGGCTACACCTTC.

V and J are TRBV7-8 and TRBJ1-5; D uncertain. There are 14 residues in the CDR3. Germline CDR1 SGHVS, CDR2 FQNEAQ. Trimming removed 4 bases from V and 1 base from J, with 8 bases in between. CDR3 sequence (DNA): TGTGCCAGCAGCTCAACAGAGAGCAATCAGCCCCAGCATTTT. This codes for CASSSTESNQPQHF.

The genes are TRBV9 and TRBJ2-5, with TRBD2 as a possible D gene (6 bases). V was clipped by 0 bases and J by 3 bases, with 9 bases between them. Germline values: CDR1 SGDLS, CDR2 YYNGEE. The CDR3 is 14 amino acids. CDR3 amino acids: CASSVDGGKETQYF. The CDR3 DNA is TGTGCCAGCAGCGTAGATGGAGGGAAAGAGACCCAGTACTTC.

For the CDR3, the DNA is TGTGCCAGCCAGGGTTATGACGGTTACACCGGGGAGCTGTTTTTT. This encodes CASQGYDGYTGELFF. This chain links TRBV19 with TRBJ2-2; a possible D gene is TRBD1 (5 bases). V was trimmed by 9 bases and J by 3 bases, leaving 17 bases between them. The germline V gene has CDR1 LNHDA and CDR2 SQIVND (reference sequence). The CDR3 length is 15 residues.

This chain links TRBV5-1 with TRBJ2-6; TRBD2 is a possible D gene (6 bases). The germline V gene has CDR1 SGHRS and CDR2 YFSETQ. The V end was cut by 3 bases, the J end by 0 bases, with 10 bases between. CDR3 size: 16 residues. Here the CDR3 DNA reads TGCGCCAGCAGCTCCGGGGGAAACTCTGGGGCCAACGTCCTGACTTTC. Encoded protein: CASSSGGNSGANVLTF.

With respect to this clone: Other nucleotide sequences in the sample specify the same CDR3. V usage is TRBV27 and J usage is TRBJ1-2; unclear D gene. Germline V lookup: CDR1 MNHEY, CDR2 SMNVEV (reference sequence). The CDR3 is 13 amino acids. Trimming removed 3 bases at V and 2 bases at J, with 7 bases between. The CDR3 bases are TGTGCCAGCAGTTTGCGGGAGAACTATGGCTACACCTTC. Translated: CASSLRENYGYTF.

The chain couples TRBV10-1 to TRBJ1-5, with a possible D match to TRBD1 (5 bases). The CDR3 totals 15 residues. CDR1 is WNHNN, CDR2 SYGVQD, per germline (reference sequence). Trimming took off 8 bases at V and 0 bases at J, with 14 bases between the two ends. The CDR3 loop is CASHRGRYSNQPQHF. The CDR3 coding sequence is TGCGCCAGCCATAGGGGCCGCTATAGCAATCAGCCCCAGCATTTT.

The V call is TRBV6-5, the J call TRBJ2-3; 9 bases line up with TRBD1. This CDR3 spans 14 amino acids. The germline V gene encodes CDR1 MNHEY and CDR2 SVGAGI. With V trimmed by 10 bases and J by 6 bases, 11 bases remained unmatched. CDR3 amino acids: CATPGTGPLDTQYF. CDR3 in DNA: TGTGCCACCCCGGGGACAGGGCCTCTGGATACGCAGTATTTT.

A remark on this clone: The same CDR3 can be traced to other DNA sequences in this sample. This chain connects TRBV18 to TRBJ1-3; the D gene is possibly TRBD1 (5 bases). V shed 1 base and J shed 1 base, with 14 bases lying between them. CDR3 length equals 17 residues. Germline values: CDR1 KGHSH, CDR2 LQKENI. The CDR3 DNA is TGTGCCAGCTCACCACGCTCCCCGGGGGGTTCTGGAAACACCATATATTTT. This codes for CASSPRSPGGSGNTIYF.

In this sample, this clone turned up once. V usage is TRBV4-3 and J usage is TRBJ1-3; D not resolved. Trimming pared 2 bases from V and 0 bases from J, leaving 14 bases between. CDR1 LGHNA and CDR2 YSLEER come from the germline V gene. The CDR3 consists of 17 residues. The CDR3, as DNA: TGCGCCAGCAGCCAAAGGTCGGCGGCTGGCTCTGGAAACACCATATATTTT. Protein sequence: CASSQRSAAGSGNTIYF.

The J gene is TRBJ1-2, the V gene TRBV7-9; 8 bases fit TRBD1. Germline V gene sequence: CDR1 SEHNR, CDR2 FQNEAQ (reference sequence). The CDR3 has 13 residues. V trimming: 2 bases; J trimming: 8 bases; junction bases outside the gene matches: 4. In DNA form, the CDR3 reads TGTGCCAGCAGCTTACAGGGGGCCGGGGGCTACACCTTC. Translation gives CASSLQGAGGYTF.

The CDR3, as DNA: TGTGCCACCAGCGGGGGTTGGGAGGACGACTACGAGCAGTACTTC. Encoded protein: CATSGGWEDDYEQYF. The V gene is TRBV24-1, the J gene TRBJ2-7; weak D call: TRBD2 (6 bases). V was trimmed by 7 bases and J by 3 bases, leaving 18 bases between them. Germline V lookup: CDR1 KGHDR, CDR2 SFDVKD. The CDR3 runs to 15 residues.

This chain uses TRBV10-3 with TRBJ2-5, with TRBD2 matching 16 bases. CDR1 ENHRY and CDR2 SYGVKD come from the germline V gene. V dropped 10 bases and J dropped 5; count of bases not matched to a gene: 13. The CDR3 sequence is 17 residues long. CDR3 amino acids: CATAPGTSGRALETQYF. The CDR3 DNA is TGTGCCACTGCACCCGGGACTAGCGGGAGGGCCTTGGAGACCCAGTACTTC.

The V and J genes are TRBV28 and TRBJ2-1; D gene uncertain. Between the trimmed V and J ends, which lost 5 bases and 5 bases, there was a span of 16 bases. CDR3 length: 15 residues. Germline loops: CDR1 MDHEN, CDR2 SYDVKM. The CDR3 loop is CASSLSRPTHNEQFF. The DNA for the CDR3 is TGTGCCAGCAGTCTCTCTAGACCGACCCACAATGAGCAGTTCTTC.

The chain links TRBV5-1 to TRBJ1-1, with 7 nucleotides matching TRBD1. With V trimmed by 4 bases and J by 1 base, 4 bases remained unmatched. Germline values: CDR1 SGHRS, CDR2 YFSETQ. This CDR3 spans 14 amino acids. DNA for the CDR3: TGCGCCAGCAGCCCCCCAGGGGGGAACACTGAAGCTTTCTTT. Protein sequence: CASSPPGGNTEAFF.

The rearrangement uses TRBV19 and TRBJ2-7; D perhaps matches TRBD1 (6 bases). The germline V and J ends were trimmed by 4 bases and 1 base, with 8 bases remaining between them. The CDR3 is made up of 13 amino acids. From germline, CDR1 is LNHDA and CDR2 SQIVND (reference sequence). The CDR3: CASSRDISYEQYF. As DNA, the CDR3 is TGTGCCAGTAGTAGGGACATTTCCTACGAGCAGTACTTC.

The gene calls are TRBV27 and TRBJ2-2; possible D gene TRBD2, 6 bases. In germline, CDR1 is MNHEY, CDR2 SMNVEV (reference sequence). V dropped 0 bases and J dropped 4 bases, with 18 bases sitting between them. The CDR3 length is 18 residues. In DNA form, the CDR3 reads TGTGCCAGCAGTTTATCGTGGTCTTTAGCGGTTTTCACCGGGGAGCTGTTTTTT. This sequence encodes CASSLSWSLAVFTGELFF.

This chain uses TRBV5-6 with TRBJ2-3; D perhaps matches TRBD1 (7 bases). CDR1 and CDR2 (germline): SGHDT, YYEEEE. This CDR3 comprises 16 residues. Trimming took 2 bases from V and 0 from J, leaving 13 bases between them. CDR3 nucleotide sequence: TGTGCCAGCAGCTTTGGGGCGGGACAGAGCACAGATACGCAGTATTTT. Its translation: CASSFGAGQSTDTQYF.

CDR3 sequence: CASRPASAERKLFF. CDR3 sequence (DNA): TGTGCCAGCAGGCCCGCGTCCGCAGAGCGAAAACTGTTTTTT. This rearrangement joins TRBV2 to TRBJ1-4, with unresolved D. This CDR3 spans 14 amino acids. The V gene lost 6 bases and the J gene lost 10 bases, with 18 bases spanning the gap. Germline V CDR1 and CDR2: SNHLY, FYNNEI.

The V and J genes are TRBV5-5 and TRBJ2-7; perhaps TRBD1 as D (6 bases). V lost 0 bases and J 2 bases, leaving 15 bases between the germline ends. The CDR3 runs to 16 residues. The germline V gene encodes CDR1 SGHKS and CDR2 YYEKEE (reference sequence). CDR3 in amino acids: CASSLAAGVGTYEQYF. DNA for the CDR3: TGTGCCAGCAGCTTGGCGGCAGGGGTCGGGACCTACGAGCAGTACTTC.

The J gene is TRBJ2-4, the V gene TRBV6-5; D unclear. The CDR3 is made up of 16 amino acids. The V gene lost 0 bases and the J gene lost 0 bases, with 9 bases spanning the gap. Germline values: CDR1 MNHEY, CDR2 SVGAGI. CDR3 sequence reads: CASSYSGELAKNIQYF. In DNA form, the CDR3 reads TGTGCCAGCAGTTACTCGGGCGAACTAGCCAAAAACATTCAGTACTTC.